This entry is about one TCR beta chain. The sample originates from a study of blood T cell repertoires in COVID-19. Study in general: Whether acute or convalescent, the COVID-19 samples came from the United States, Italy and Spain. T cells, B-cell-depleted T cells, or PBMCs supplied cDNA or gDNA.

In the original workflow: Nucleated cell number was recorded as an estimate derived from reference gene primer amplification. Produced via immunoSEQ multiplex PCR; TCRdb's table is partial and in-frame only. The V and J calls and clone size come from that table; D and trimming were worked out from the DNA. The sample contains some 180,000 clones, 70% to 90% of which appear only once. This CDR3 spans 14 amino acids. The germline V and J ends were trimmed by 3 bases and 1 base, with 8 bases remaining between them. Germline CDR1 reads SGHNT; CDR2 reads YENEEA. V usage is TRBV11-3 and J usage is TRBJ2-3; D is unresolved. The sample was peripheral blood. The source of this sequence is a man between 60 and 75 years old with active or convalescent COVID-19. Here the CDR3 DNA reads TGTGCCAGCAGCTTCTCTACAGGCACAGATACGCAGTATTTT. This codes for CASSFSTGTDTQYF.